The present TCR beta chain was sequenced within a study of a mutant IDH1 vaccine in newly diagnosed glioma. This clone has a handful of counts. Its antigen is currently unknown. Time point given: week 23, last vaccination. In every dose of vaccine, 300 ug of mutant IDH1 20-mer peptide was given alongside topical imiquimod. Every donor had a new WHO grade 3 or 4 astrocytoma that was IDH1-mutant, with loss of nuclear ATRX. There are 14 residues in the CDR3. V was clipped by 3 bases and J by 2 bases, with 8 bases between them. The germline gives CDR1 MDHEN, CDR2 SYDVKM. Using immunoSEQ multiplex PCR, the repertoire was profiled, and TCRdb retains in-frame clones only, with some absent. The table has over 50,000 clones, nearly 85% seen once.

This TCR was sampled from a man aged 18 to 35 with glioma. The specimen was PBMCs, collected from a glioma patient whose treatment included an IDH1 peptide vaccine. The J gene is TRBJ2-1, the V gene TRBV28; D perhaps matches TRBD1 (5 bases). Here the CDR3 reads CASSLVTAYNEQFF. CDR3 in DNA: TGTGCCAGCAGTTTGGTGACAGCCTACAATGAGCAGTTCTTC.